This TCR beta chain was profiled in a study of blood T cells in healthy people across ages. Germline V gives CDR1 SGHTA, CDR2 FQGNSA. CDR3 size: 17 residues. Trimming cost V 5 bases and J 4 bases, with 21 bases left between them. The study's findings and limits: Diversity figures based on one million T cells were deemed too low.

Alongside a J-beta primer mix, a sample-barcoded 5' primer served in a second PCR lasting roughly 7 to 11 cycles. TCRdb fed the 5' RACE reads into MiXCR, producing one record per CDR3 protein. The repertoire holds fewer than 900,000 distinct CDR3 sequences, with 36% as singletons. With each sample, at least 5 micrograms of total RNA were extracted. A word on this clonotype: Its antigen remains unknown.

The TCR was taken from a man between 18 and 29 years old in good health. Sequenced input: blood. The rearrangement joins TRBV7-2 to TRBJ2-1; maybe TRBD2 (6 bases). Written as DNA, the CDR3 is TGTGCCAGCAGCCCCCACGGAATAGCGGCTCAGTACAATGAGCAGTTCTTC. Translated, it gives CASSPHGIAAQYNEQFF.